The sequence of this TCR beta chain was determined in a study of T cell repertoires in cytomegalovirus infection. Background on the study: Matching HLA type and CMV infection were both indicated by public TCR beta signatures. Regarding the study as a whole: Summed public TCR beta family frequency identified CMV carriers bearing the relevant HLA.

From the reads, TCRdb called clonotypes with MiXCR, one entry per CDR3 protein. The repertoire holds some 220,000 distinct CDR3 sequences, with around 6.4% as singletons. The ends were cut back, 0 bases at V and 4 bases at J, with 10 bases in the middle. The V gene's germline CDR1 is DFQATT and CDR2 SNEGSKA (reference sequence). This CDR3 has 14 amino acids. This clonotype was observed a few times. Its cognate antigen is unknown. Sequencing input: PBMCs. The source is a human donor in good health (CMV status not recorded). Some clones in this sample may be carry-over from other donors' samples. The chain joins TRBV20-1 to TRBJ2-1, with D unclear. CDR3 protein: CSARDFRVYNEQFF. The CDR3 nucleotides read TGCAGTGCTAGAGATTTTAGGGTTTACAATGAGCAGTTCTTC.